The 26 T cell receptor beta chains below come from one sample, sequenced in a study of shared clonotypes between healthy human individuals (dated by TCRdb to the early 2020s). Receptors were amplified or captured by the immunoSEQ multiplex PCR assay. TCRdb retrieved this table from immuneACCESS and kept in-frame rearrangements only. Not all clones are present; in checked studies, unresolved V genes account for under half, and no reason is known for the remainder. Counted in this sample were 2 million to 2.5 million clones; about 94% of them appeared once. The leading ten clones occupy around 0.13% of the sample. Sequencing was carried out using naive CD4+ T cells sorted from blood. In the paper's terms, the cell subset or site label means: CD45RA+ positively selected. These receptors originate from a man between 18 and 35 years old in good health.

V is TRBV10-3 and J is TRBJ2-2, with 7 bases aligning to TRBD1. V lost 4 bases to trimming and J lost 1 base; unmatched junction nucleotides: 0. Looked up from germline, CDR1 is ENHRY and CDR2 is SYGVKD. The CDR3 consists of 14 residues. The DNA of the CDR3 is TGTGCCATCAGTGGGACAGGGAACACCGGGGAGCTGTTTTTT. As protein: CAISGTGNTGELFF.

The chain recombines TRBV9 with TRBJ1-4; D may be TRBD1 (5 bases). CDR3 length equals 14 residues. Germline CDR1 and CDR2: SGDLS and YYNGEE. V gave up 4 bases and J gave up 1 base, with 8 bases separating them. Here the CDR3 reads CASSSGGTNEKLFF. CDR3 nucleotides: TGTGCCAGCAGCTCGGGGGGAACTAATGAAAAACTGTTTTTT.

The chain links TRBV7-9 to TRBJ1-2; D may be TRBD1 (5 bases). The length of the CDR3 is 15 residues. V was pared by 1 base and J by 4 bases, with 13 bases between. Germline V gene lookup returns CDR1 SEHNR and CDR2 FQNEAQ (reference sequence). The CDR3 region has the DNA TGTGCCAGCAGCTTAGGGGGGGTTTTCGGCTATGGCTACACCTTC. Translation: CASSLGGVFGYGYTF.

This chain links TRBV7-2 with TRBJ1-3, with D unclear. The germline gives CDR1 SGHTA, CDR2 FQGNSA. Trimming removed 7 bases at V and 3 bases at J, with 13 bases between. The CDR3 loop spans 14 amino acids. The CDR3 DNA reads TGTGCCAGCAACTTGGGAGGGAATGGAAACACCATATATTTT. Residues: CASNLGGNGNTIYF.

J is TRBJ1-5 and V is TRBV6-6; unclear D gene. Trimming stripped 6 bases from V and 0 bases from J, with 3 bases between. The germline V gene encodes CDR1 MNHNY and CDR2 SVGAGI (reference sequence). The CDR3 sequence is 12 residues long. The CDR3 protein is CASSHSNQPQHF. The CDR3 region has the DNA TGTGCCAGCAGCCATAGCAATCAGCCCCAGCATTTT.

The chain uses TRBV11-3 and TRBJ2-1, with 7 bases that match TRBD1. J lost 0 bases, V lost 1 base, and 3 bases had no gene match. The CDR3 spans 16 residues. Germline V gene lookup returns CDR1 SGHNT and CDR2 YENEEA. The CDR3 is CASSLAGTVSYNEQFF. The DNA for the CDR3 is TGTGCCAGCAGCTTAGCCGGGACAGTCTCCTACAATGAGCAGTTCTTC.

The chain is built from TRBV19 and TRBJ1-4; 8 bases are shared with TRBD1. The germline gives CDR1 LNHDA, CDR2 SQIVND (reference sequence). The CDR3 loop spans 14 amino acids. J lost 4 bases, V lost 5 bases, and 3 bases had no gene match. CDR3 in amino acids: CASSAGTGNEKLFF. In DNA form, the CDR3 reads TGTGCCAGTAGTGCCGGGACAGGTAATGAAAAACTGTTTTTT.

This clone was seen a handful of times. V is TRBV2 and J is TRBJ2-7, with 10 positions matching TRBD2. The CDR3 is made up of 15 amino acids. V gave up 4 bases and J gave up 6 bases; unmatched junction bases: 9. Germline lookup yields CDR1 SNHLY and CDR2 FYNNEI. The CDR3 sequence is CASSASSGRAPEQYF. The CDR3 DNA reads TGTGCCAGCAGTGCCTCCAGCGGGAGGGCCCCCGAGCAGTACTTC.

V gene TRBV9 combines with J gene TRBJ1-3, with TRBD1 matching over 7 bases. Germline V CDR1 and CDR2: SGDLS, YYNGEE. With 4 bases clipped from V and 1 base from J, the junction kept 5 bases outside the gene matches. CDR3 length: 15 residues. CDR3 DNA: TGTGCCAGCAGCTTGGAGGGGGCGTCTGGAAACACCATATATTTT. This codes for CASSLEGASGNTIYF.

Concerning this clone itself: Mismatch with germline at one junction end may stem from a read error. The chain joins TRBV19 to TRBJ1-5; TRBD1 matches 7 bases. CDR1 and CDR2 from the germline V gene are LNHDA and SQIVND (reference sequence). The CDR3 consists of 16 residues. CDR3 nucleotide sequence: TGTGCCAGTAGTTTAGAGGGGGCGCCAGGCAATCAGCCCCAGCATTTT. This gives the protein CASSLEGAPGNQPQHF.

The CDR3 loop reads CASSPVWQGSEQYF. The CDR3 DNA follows: TGTGCCAGCAGCCCCGTATGGCAGGGGAGCGAGCAGTACTTC. The gene calls are TRBV14 and TRBJ2-7; TRBD1 is a possible D gene (6 bases). The CDR3 runs to 14 residues. Germline V gives CDR1 SGHDN, CDR2 FVKESK. V dropped 4 bases and J dropped 6 bases, with 16 bases sitting between them. Combining the CDR3 with reference TRBV14 and TRBJ2-7 gives the whole variable domain EAGVTQFPSHSVIEKGQTVTLRCDPISGHDNLYWYRRVMGKEIKFLLHFVKESKQDESGMPNNRFLAERTGGTYSTLKVQPAELEDSGVYFCASSPVWQGSEQYFGPGTRLTVT.

The rearrangement uses TRBV6-5 and TRBJ1-4, with D unclear. The V end lost 4 bases, the J end lost 3 bases, and 9 bases lay between the germline ends. The CDR3 extends over 14 amino acids. In germline, CDR1 is MNHEY, CDR2 SVGAGI. CDR3 sequence reads: CASSWSQSNEKLFF. In DNA, the CDR3 is TGTGCCAGCAGTTGGAGTCAGTCTAATGAAAAACTGTTTTTT.

Turning to this clone: This sample includes further DNA sequences coding for the same CDR3. The chain carries TRBV27 and TRBJ2-7; TRBD2 agrees at 8 bases. V shed 0 bases and J 4 bases; nucleotides not matched to a gene: 2. CDR3 length: 14 residues. Germline V gives CDR1 MNHEY, CDR2 SMNVEV (reference sequence). Here the CDR3 reads CASSLSLAGYEQYF. Here the CDR3 DNA reads TGTGCCAGCAGTTTATCGCTAGCGGGTTACGAGCAGTACTTC.

The chain carries TRBV18 and TRBJ1-6; 7 bases match TRBD1. The CDR3 has 15 residues. The germline CDR1 and CDR2 sequences are KGHSH and LQKENI. J lost 5 bases, V lost 2 bases, and 3 bases had no gene match. The DNA of the CDR3 is TGTGCCAGCTCACCAAACAGGGGTAATAATTCACCCCTCCACTTT. Protein sequence: CASSPNRGNNSPLHF.

With regard to this clone: Other DNA sequences within the sample encode an identical CDR3. The rearrangement joins TRBV5-4 to TRBJ1-6; the D gene is possibly TRBD1 (5 bases). CDR1 is SGHNT, CDR2 YYREEE, per germline (reference sequence). Trimming removed 4 bases at V and 6 bases at J, with 11 bases between. This CDR3 contains 14 residues. The CDR3 nucleotides read TGTGCCAGCAGCCTTCGGGACGGTAATTCACCCCTCCACTTT. It codes for CASSLRDGNSPLHF.

The V and J genes are TRBV6-1 and TRBJ2-7; tentative D call: TRBD2 (6 bases). Trimming pared 0 bases from V and 3 bases from J, leaving 9 bases between. CDR1 is MNHNS, CDR2 SASEGT, per germline. This CDR3 has 14 amino acids. The CDR3 spells CASSEAWGGYEQYF. The CDR3 coding sequence is TGTGCCAGCAGTGAAGCGTGGGGAGGCTACGAGCAGTACTTC.

In regard to this clone: This CDR3 is also generated by other DNA sequences in the sample. This chain uses TRBV5-1 with TRBJ1-1, with a weak D call TRBD1 (5 bases). Between the trimmed V and J ends, which lost 0 bases and 0 bases, there was a span of 9 bases. Germline V lookup: CDR1 SGHRS, CDR2 YFSETQ. This CDR3 is built from 15 residues. The CDR3 DNA reads TGCGCCAGCAGCTTGGCGGGGGAGGTGAACACTGAAGCTTTCTTT. Translation gives CASSLAGEVNTEAFF.

The rearrangement joins TRBV12-5 to TRBJ1-4; D is ambiguous. This CDR3 has 14 residues. V lost 7 bases to trimming and J lost 3 bases, with 12 bases between them. Germline CDR1 reads LGHNT; CDR2 reads FRNRAP. Here the CDR3 DNA reads TGTGCTAGTGCCAAGACGACGGCTAATGAAAAACTGTTTTTT. It yields the protein CASAKTTANEKLFF.

In nucleotides, the CDR3 is TGTGCCAGCTCACCAAACCAGGGTGACTATGGCTACACCTTC. Translating gives CASSPNQGDYGYTF. The V gene is TRBV18, the J gene TRBJ1-2, with D possibly matching TRBD1 (5 bases). Germline V gives CDR1 KGHSH, CDR2 LQKENI. There are 14 residues in the CDR3. V dropped 2 bases and J dropped 3 bases, with 10 bases sitting between them. Complete variable domain (other parts from reference TRBV18 and TRBJ1-2): NAGVMQNPRHLVRRRGQEARLRCSPMKGHSHVYWYRQLPEEGLKFMVYLQKENIIDESGMPKERFSAEFPKEGPSILRIQQVVRGDSAAYFCASSPNQGDYGYTFGSGTRLTVV.

V gene TRBV30 combines with J gene TRBJ2-7; 7 positions match TRBD1. The CDR3 loop spans 13 amino acids. Germline V CDR1 and CDR2: GTSNPN, SVGIG (reference sequence). V trimming: 4 bases; J trimming: 2 bases; junction bases outside the gene matches: 5. The CDR3 sequence: CAWKRTGPYEQYF. The CDR3 DNA sequence: TGTGCCTGGAAGCGGACAGGCCCCTACGAGCAGTACTTC.

The genes are TRBV19 and TRBJ1-4; 11 bases are shared with TRBD1. The V gene end was trimmed by 7 bases and the J gene end by 7 bases; junction bases not matched to a gene: 5. The CDR3 is made up of 14 amino acids. Germline lookup yields CDR1 LNHDA and CDR2 SQIVND (reference sequence). The CDR3 nucleotides read TGTGCCAGTAAGGGGACAGGGGGAGGTGAAAAACTGTTTTTT. It translates to CASKGTGGGEKLFF. Combining the CDR3 with reference TRBV19 and TRBJ1-4 gives the whole variable domain DGGITQSPKYLFRKEGQNVTLSCEQNLNHDAMYWYRQDPGQGLRLIYYSQIVNDFQKGDIAEGYSVSREKKESFPLTVTSAQKNPTAFYLCASKGTGGGEKLFFGSGTQLSVL.

This chain joins TRBV18 and TRBJ1-1, with 10 bases fitting TRBD1. The germline gives CDR1 KGHSH, CDR2 LQKENI. Germline trimming cut 3 bases from V and 4 bases from J; bases unmatched to any gene: 11. CDR3 size: 17 residues. CDR3 in amino acids: CASSPIGTGVLSTEAFF. Written as DNA, the CDR3 is TGTGCCAGCTCACCGATTGGGACAGGGGTTTTGAGCACTGAAGCTTTCTTT.

The rearrangement joins TRBV28 to TRBJ1-3; maybe TRBD1 (6 bases). Trimming cost V 7 bases and J 8 bases, with 18 bases left between them. This CDR3 spans 14 amino acids. CDR1 and CDR2 (germline): MDHEN, SYDVKM. CDR3 in amino acids: CASTQGQMVHTIYF. The CDR3 nucleotides are TGTGCCAGCACCCAGGGACAAATGGTACACACCATATATTTT.

The chain joins TRBV7-6 to TRBJ1-1; TRBD1 agrees at 9 bases. This CDR3 is built from 13 residues. Germline V gene lookup returns CDR1 SGHVS and CDR2 FNYEAQ. Losses at the gene ends were 5 bases for V and 3 bases for J; bases not matched to a gene: 1. The CDR3 sequence: CASSRDRDTEAFF. CDR3 nucleotide sequence: TGTGCCAGCAGCCGGGACAGGGACACTGAAGCTTTCTTT.

The chain recombines TRBV9 with TRBJ2-2; tentatively, D is TRBD1 (6 bases). The germline V gene has CDR1 SGDLS and CDR2 YYNGEE. The CDR3 totals 16 residues. With 3 bases removed from V and 6 bases from J, the gap between germline ends came to 18 bases. The CDR3 loop is CASSAADDRPPGELFF. For the CDR3, the DNA is TGTGCCAGCAGCGCCGCGGATGACAGGCCCCCCGGGGAGCTGTTTTTT.

This clone was observed once. The rearrangement uses TRBV2 and TRBJ2-1, with 9 bases matching TRBD2. CDR3 length: 16 amino acids. J lost 3 bases, V lost 3 bases, and 6 bases had no gene match. CDR1 SNHLY and CDR2 FYNNEI come from the germline V gene. This chain's CDR3 is CASSERSSGIYNEQFF. The CDR3 DNA sequence: TGTGCCAGCAGTGAGAGGTCTAGCGGGATCTACAATGAGCAGTTCTTC.